The 27 T cell receptor beta chains listed next were all sequenced from one sample in a study of blood T cell repertoires in COVID-19. Profiled with immunoSEQ multiplex PCR; TCRdb holds only in-frame clones, not every one. The sample shows about 97,000 clones, roughly 81% of them seen only once. Sequenced sample: peripheral blood. Receptors were obtained from a middle-aged man with active or convalescent COVID-19.

This clone has a single count. Being one base from a much bigger clone, this may be a read error. The chain employs TRBV6-6 and TRBJ2-2, with 11 bases identical to TRBD2. Germline CDR1 is MNHNY and CDR2 is SVGAGI (reference sequence). CDR3 length: 15 amino acids. J gave up 4 bases and V 6 bases, and 4 bases lay outside the gene matches. The CDR3 spells CASSPGTSGTGELFF. The CDR3 nucleotides read TGTGCCAGCAGCCCCGGGACTAGCGGCACCGGGGAGCTGTTTTTT.

The chain uses TRBV9 and TRBJ2-5, with 12 bases aligning to TRBD2. Germline V gene data show CDR1 as SGDLS and CDR2 as YYNGEE. V lost 0 bases and J lost 5; bases outside the gene matches: 11. The CDR3 is 18 residues long. The CDR3 bases are TGTGCCAGCAGCGTAGAAGGACTAGCGGGACCGGGAGGCGAGACCCAGTACTTC. Its translation: CASSVEGLAGPGGETQYF.

The gene calls are TRBV10-3 and TRBJ1-1; 11 bases are shared with TRBD1. The CDR3 runs 14 residues. The ends lost 0 bases at V and 7 bases at J; junction bases unmatched: 1. Germline V gene sequence: CDR1 ENHRY, CDR2 SYGVKD. CDR3: CAISESGQGVEAFF. The CDR3 bases are TGTGCCATCAGTGAGTCGGGACAGGGGGTTGAAGCTTTCTTT.

The V gene is TRBV6-5, the J gene TRBJ1-3; D gene uncertain. The CDR3 runs to 16 residues. Germline V gives CDR1 MNHEY, CDR2 SVGAGI. V was pared by 0 bases and J by 4 bases, with 13 bases between. The CDR3 nucleotides read TGTGCCAGCAGTTACTCTTCCCCCCCCATGGGAAACACCATATATTTT. Translation gives CASSYSSPPMGNTIYF.

This clone has only a few counts. The chain uses TRBV5-1 and TRBJ1-2; no firm D call. The CDR3 is 15 residues long. Trimming took 1 base from V and 7 from J, leaving 17 bases between them. In germline, CDR1 is SGHRS, CDR2 YFSETQ. The CDR3 bases are TGCGCCAGCAGCTTGATCCGGGAAGCTTTAACTGGCTACACCTTC. This translates into CASSLIREALTGYTF.

The genes are TRBV7-9 and TRBJ2-5, with 7 nucleotides matching TRBD2. V lost 2 bases and J lost 3; bases outside the gene matches: 3. The germline V gene encodes CDR1 SEHNR and CDR2 FQNEAQ (reference sequence). CDR3 length: 14 amino acids. The chain's CDR3 is CASSLSGTEETQYF. The DNA of the CDR3 is TGTGCCAGCAGCTTAAGCGGGACCGAAGAGACCCAGTACTTC.

CDR3 amino acids: CASSLRGGRETQYF. CDR3 coding DNA: TGTGCCAGCAGCCTGCGGGGGGGCCGAGAGACCCAGTACTTC. The chain links TRBV3-1 (or the pseudogene TRBV3-2) to TRBJ2-5, with 9 bases that match TRBD2. This CDR3 region has 14 residues. Germline trimming cut 4 bases from V and 4 bases from J; bases unmatched to any gene: 4. Germline V CDR1 and CDR2: LGHDT, YNNKEL (reference sequence).

The chain is built from TRBV7-2 and TRBJ1-5, with TRBD1 matching over 8 bases. There are 14 residues in the CDR3. The ends lost 3 bases at V and 6 bases at J; junction bases unmatched: 4. Germline values: CDR1 SGHTA, CDR2 FQGNSA. The CDR3 nucleotides read TGTGCCAGCAGCTTCGGACAGGGCCTTCAGCCCCAGCATTTT. This gives the protein CASSFGQGLQPQHF. The variable domain in full, with the rest retrieved from reference TRBV7-2 and TRBJ1-5, is GAGVSQSPSNKVTEKGKDVELRCDPISGHTALYWYRQSLGQGLEFLIYFQGNSAPDKSGLPSDRFSAERTGGSVSTLTIQRTQQEDSAVYLCASSFGQGLQPQHFGDGTRLSIL.

The rearrangement links TRBV10-3 to TRBJ2-1; D possibly corresponds to TRBD1 (6 bases). Between the trimmed V and J ends, which lost 4 bases and 5 bases, there was a span of 6 bases. CDR3 size: 12 residues. In germline, CDR1 is ENHRY, CDR2 SYGVKD. CDR3 region: CAISGTDNEQFF. The DNA for the CDR3 is TGTGCCATCAGTGGGACAGACAATGAGCAGTTCTTC.

The chain employs TRBV19 and TRBJ2-5; 7 bases agree with TRBD2. V lost 3 bases to trimming and J lost 3 bases; unmatched junction nucleotides: 7. CDR1 LNHDA and CDR2 SQIVND come from the germline V gene (reference sequence). The CDR3 extends over 15 amino acids. The CDR3 DNA sequence: TGTGCCAGTAGTATTATGGGACTATCAGAAGAGACCCAGTACTTC. Its translation is CASSIMGLSEETQYF.

This chain links TRBV14 with TRBJ2-7; D is perhaps TRBD2 (5 bases). Germline V gene sequence: CDR1 SGHDN, CDR2 FVKESK. The CDR3 sequence is 12 residues long. Trimming removed 4 bases from V and 2 bases from J, with 6 bases in between. For the CDR3, the DNA is TGTGCCAGCAGCCCGGGAACCTACGAGCAGTACTTC. Translation gives CASSPGTYEQYF.

The V gene is TRBV4-1, the J gene TRBJ1-1, with unresolved D. The CDR3 has 13 amino acids. The V gene's germline CDR1 is MGHRA and CDR2 YSYEKL. V was pared by 4 bases and J by 8 bases, with 14 bases between. CDR3 residues: CASSPPDKLEAFF. In nucleotides, the CDR3 is TGCGCCAGCAGCCCCCCAGATAAACTAGAAGCTTTCTTT.

This clone was counted between two and nine times. The chain couples TRBV2 to TRBJ1-4; D not certain. Germline assignment: CDR1 SNHLY and CDR2 FYNNEI. CDR3 length: 13 amino acids. The V gene lost 7 bases and the J gene lost 5 bases, with 11 bases spanning the gap. CDR3 region: CASTTDWNEKLFF. As DNA, the CDR3 is TGTGCCAGCACCACGGACTGGAATGAAAAACTGTTTTTT.

In DNA form, the CDR3 reads TGTGCCAGTAGTATAAGGGCTGGGGGGGCACCCACTGAAGCTTTCTTT. Amino acids: CASSIRAGGAPTEAFF. This sequence joins TRBV19 and TRBJ1-1; D is perhaps TRBD1 (6 bases). The CDR3 consists of 16 residues. The germline V and J ends were trimmed by 2 bases and 4 bases, with 17 bases remaining between them. Looked up from germline, CDR1 is LNHDA and CDR2 is SQIVND (reference sequence).

The V call is TRBV11-3, the J call TRBJ1-5; D is unclear. The V end was cut by 7 bases, the J end by 4 bases, with 20 bases between. The germline V gene encodes CDR1 SGHNT and CDR2 YENEEA. The CDR3 runs to 16 residues. The CDR3 here is CASTLEGMGSNQPQHF. CDR3 DNA sequence: TGTGCCAGCACCCTAGAGGGCATGGGTTCAAATCAGCCCCAGCATTTT.

The chain carries TRBV7-2 and TRBJ2-5; D perhaps matches TRBD2 (5 bases). CDR3 length equals 13 residues. The germline V and J ends were trimmed by 2 bases and 3 bases, with 7 bases remaining between them. Germline CDR1 is SGHTA and CDR2 is FQGNSA. The CDR3 region has the DNA TGTGCCAGCAGCTTATACGGGAAAGAGACCCAGTACTTC. Translation: CASSLYGKETQYF.

The rearrangement joins TRBV10-3 to TRBJ2-1; D unresolved. Germline V gene lookup returns CDR1 ENHRY and CDR2 SYGVKD. The V end was cut by 5 bases, the J end by 5 bases, with 13 bases between. This CDR3 contains 14 residues. Here the CDR3 reads CAISKTERDNEQFF. The CDR3 nucleotides are TGTGCCATCAGTAAGACGGAGCGAGACAATGAGCAGTTCTTC.

The chain uses TRBV6-5 and TRBJ1-2, with 7 bases that match TRBD1. V was pared by 6 bases and J by 2 bases, with 3 bases of the junction left unmatched. CDR3 length: 13 amino acids. Germline V lookup: CDR1 MNHEY, CDR2 SVGAGI. The CDR3 sequence is CASRDRLNYGYTF. In DNA form, the CDR3 reads TGTGCCAGCAGGGACAGGTTAAACTATGGCTACACCTTC.

Of note for this clone: Germline is not matched at one junction end, which may reflect a read error. This chain connects TRBV13 to TRBJ1-2; 8 bases line up with TRBD1. This CDR3 contains 13 residues. Germline-derived CDR1 and CDR2 are PRHDT and FYEKMQ (reference sequence). CDR3 in amino acids: CASSRYQTDRALW. The CDR3 coding sequence is TGTGCCAGCAGCCGATACCAGACGGACAGGGCCTTGTGG.

The V and J genes are TRBV6-4 and TRBJ1-1, with D uncertain. CDR3 length: 15 residues. CDR1 MRHNA and CDR2 SNTAGT come from the germline V gene. V was trimmed by 6 bases and J by 5 bases, leaving 19 bases between them. CDR3 coding DNA: TGTGCCAGCAGCCTCGAGTCAGGCATTGAGACTGAAGCTTTCTTT. This encodes CASSLESGIETEAFF.

The V call is TRBV5-4, the J call TRBJ1-2, with 10 bases that match TRBD1. Germline loops: CDR1 SGHNT, CDR2 YYREEE (reference sequence). The CDR3 spans 15 residues. Trimming cost V 3 bases and J 6 bases; bases outside gene matches: 8. Written as DNA, the CDR3 is TGTGCCAGCAGCTCGAGGGGACAGGGGATCGATGGCTACACCTTC. Protein: CASSSRGQGIDGYTF.

The genes are TRBV5-1 and TRBJ2-7, with 7 bases fitting TRBD1. Germline trimming cut 3 bases from V and 5 bases from J; bases unmatched to any gene: 8. CDR1 is SGHRS, CDR2 YFSETQ, per germline. There are 14 residues in the CDR3. CDR3 in DNA: TGCGCCAGCAGCTCGGGACAGCCTGTGGACGAGCAGTACTTC. Residues: CASSSGQPVDEQYF.

This clone has a single count. This chain uses TRBV5-6 with TRBJ2-7; 9 bases match TRBD1. CDR1 and CDR2 (germline): SGHDT, YYEEEE. With V trimmed by 2 bases and J by 4 bases, 13 bases remained unmatched. The CDR3 totals 17 residues. CDR3 loop: CASSLGVPGQGWYEQYF. The CDR3 DNA is TGTGCCAGCAGCTTAGGAGTCCCGGGACAGGGATGGTACGAGCAGTACTTC.

The CDR3 region is CASSTDGEFQPQHF. CDR3 bases: TGTGCCAGCAGCACCGACGGGGAATTTCAGCCCCAGCATTTT. The chain links TRBV6-6 to TRBJ1-5, with D unresolved. The CDR3 contains 14 residues. CDR1 is MNHNY and CDR2 is SVGAGI in the germline V gene (reference sequence). V shed 6 bases and J shed 6 bases, with 15 bases lying between them.

V gene TRBV6-2 or TRBV6-3 combines with J gene TRBJ1-1, with D perhaps matching TRBD1 (5 bases). The V end lost 5 bases, the J end lost 3 bases, and 13 bases lay between the germline ends. This CDR3 region has 14 residues. Germline V gene sequence: CDR1 MNHEY, CDR2 SVGEGT. This CDR3 reads CASSGQGGYTEAFF. Here the CDR3 DNA reads TGTGCCAGCAGTGGGCAGGGAGGGTACACTGAAGCTTTCTTT.

This clone was recorded a few times. This chain uses TRBV5-4 with TRBJ2-2; 7 bases are a match to TRBD1. The CDR3 loop spans 16 amino acids. Germline assignment: CDR1 SGHNT and CDR2 YYREEE (reference sequence). After removal of 4 bases from V and 0 bases from J, the junction contained 6 bases not matched to a gene. The CDR3 nucleotides are TGTGCCAGCAGCCGGGAACAGGGGCCGAACACCGGGGAGCTGTTTTTT. It specifies CASSREQGPNTGELFF.

The J gene is TRBJ1-6, the V gene TRBV7-9; TRBD1 matches 8 bases. CDR1 is SEHNR and CDR2 is FQNEAQ in the germline V gene (reference sequence). V was clipped by 5 bases and J by 7 bases; unmatched bases: 7. CDR3 length equals 15 residues. The CDR3 sequence: CASSRGQGNNSPLHF. As DNA, the CDR3 is TGTGCCAGCAGCCGCGGACAGGGTAACAATTCACCCCTCCACTTT.